This T cell receptor (beta chain) was recorded in a study of Ad26.COV2.S vaccination and SARS-CoV-2 variants. About the study: Enrolled in COV1001, the donor was in the Ad26.COV2.S trial arm, which received the vaccine.

Germline CDR1 is LNHNV and CDR2 is YYDKDF (reference sequence). The CDR3 contains 13 residues. The J segment lost 0 bases and the V segment lost 9 bases, leaving 4 bases of the junction unmatched. Treatment indicated: roughly 18 received Ad26.COV2.S at low or high dose, single or two shots; 5 received placebo; per-sample allocation not given. Each sample was drawn 63 days after the first injection (of vaccine or placebo). This person who donated was an adult of 18-55 years in Boston. Data came from immunoSEQ multiplex PCR; TCRdb stores just in-frame clones and leaves some out. This sample yields a few hundred thousand clones, of which about 80% are seen a single time; 7.4% belongs to the top ten.

The clonotype originates from a person between 18 and 59 years old who received the Ad26.COV2.S COVID-19 vaccine or a placebo. The genes are TRBV15 and TRBJ1-1; 7 positions agree with TRBD1. The sample was peripheral blood, taken in a trial of Ad26.COV2.S vaccine versus placebo. This CDR3 reads CATRTGVNTEAFF. In nucleotides, the CDR3 is TGTGCCACTCGGACAGGTGTGAACACTGAAGCTTTCTTT.